The next 18 T cell receptor beta chains were all read from a single sample in a study of identical twins. TCRdb re-analysed the 5' RACE reads in MiXCR, keeping a single row per CDR3 protein. The sample yields 500,000 to 600,000 distinct CDR3 sequences, less than 25% seen once. In addition, the sample was reused for a study of T cells expressing NK-cell markers.

Sequences were obtained from CD4+ T cells sorted from blood. Every receptor here comes from a woman younger than 35 in good health.

The chain carries TRBV20-1 and TRBJ1-1; possible D gene TRBD1, 6 bases. CDR1 DFQATT and CDR2 SNEGSKA come from the germline V gene (reference sequence). CDR3 size: 13 residues. The ends were cut back, 6 bases at V and 2 bases at J, with 13 bases in the middle. The CDR3: CSALRDTNTEAFF. In DNA, the CDR3 is TGCAGTGCGCTACGGGACACTAACACTGAAGCTTTCTTT.

The V and J genes are TRBV9 and TRBJ2-2; D possibly corresponds to TRBD2 (5 bases). Deletions cut 5 bases from V and 4 bases from J, with 21 bases between. Germline V gene sequence: CDR1 SGDLS, CDR2 YYNGEE. CDR3 length: 17 amino acids. The CDR3 loop is CASSLRGVGTVTGELFF. CDR3 bases: TGTGCCAGCAGTCTCCGGGGTGTGGGAACGGTCACCGGGGAGCTGTTTTTT.

This clonotype was detected a few times. This chain links TRBV12-3 or TRBV12-4 with TRBJ2-7; the D is unclear. The CDR3 has 14 residues. V lost 8 bases and J lost 6, with 20 bases in between. The CDR3 DNA reads TGTGCCAGCCGTATGCGTGACTCCGACTCCGAGCAGTACTTC. This translates into CASRMRDSDSEQYF.

This clonotype was counted a few times. This chain uses TRBV15 with TRBJ2-2; 9 bases agree with TRBD1. The CDR3 loop spans 15 amino acids. V lost 4 bases, J lost 5 bases, and 5 bases stayed unmatched. Per the germline V gene, CDR1 is LNHNV and CDR2 is YYDKDF (reference sequence). The CDR3 region has the DNA TGTGCCACCAGCATGACAGGGGGGCATACCGGGGAGCTGTTTTTT. It is translated as CATSMTGGHTGELFF.

The sample holds many counts of this clonotype. CDR3 coding DNA: TGCAGTGCTAGACCGGACGGGATTGGTGGCTACACCTTC. This encodes CSARPDGIGGYTF. The chain couples TRBV20-1 to TRBJ1-2; unclear D gene. Germline CDR1 and CDR2: DFQATT and SNEGSKA (reference sequence). CDR3 length: 13 residues. V was trimmed by 2 bases and J by 7 bases, leaving 14 bases between them.

This clonotype occurred a few times. The rearrangement uses TRBV20-1 and TRBJ2-7; D is undetermined. The length of the CDR3 is 15 residues. The germline CDR1 and CDR2 sequences are DFQATT and SNEGSKA (reference sequence). V was clipped by 6 bases and J by 3 bases, with 21 bases between them. DNA of the CDR3: TGCAGTGCGGCTCCCCTTTCGGCTGGATACTACGAGCAGTACTTC. This sequence encodes CSAAPLSAGYYEQYF.

This clonotype was found a few times. The rearrangement uses TRBV12-3 or TRBV12-4 and TRBJ2-7; D gene unclear. The CDR3 totals 14 residues. V lost 5 bases and J lost 0, with 11 bases in between. The DNA of the CDR3 is TGTGCCAGCAGTCTATACGGCCGCTCCTACGAGCAGTACTTC. It specifies CASSLYGRSYEQYF.

This clonotype came up a few times. The J gene is TRBJ2-1, the V gene TRBV7-2, with D possibly called TRBD1 or TRBD2 (6 bases each). The CDR3 consists of 14 residues. V dropped 6 bases and J dropped 14 bases, with 23 bases sitting between them. Germline lookup yields CDR1 SGHTA and CDR2 FQGNSA. The CDR3, as DNA: TGTGCCAGCAGGTTTGGTAGGGGGGATAGGGCGGAGTTCTTC. This encodes CASRFGRGDRAEFF.

This clonotype was seen at least ten times. The V and J genes are TRBV20-1 and TRBJ1-4; 7 nucleotides match TRBD1. V gave up 6 bases and J gave up 7 bases; unmatched junction bases: 5. Germline CDR1 is DFQATT and CDR2 is SNEGSKA (reference sequence). The CDR3 has 12 amino acids. CDR3 nucleotide sequence: TGCAGTGCCGGACAGGAATTTGAAAAACTGTTTTTT. It encodes CSAGQEFEKLFF.

J is TRBJ2-7 and V is TRBV10-3; D is perhaps TRBD1 or TRBD2 (5 bases each). Germline lookup yields CDR1 ENHRY and CDR2 SYGVKD. The CDR3 covers 12 residues. Trimming cost V 10 bases and J 2 bases, with 12 bases left between them. This CDR3 is CANGEGPYEQYF. The DNA for the CDR3 is TGTGCCAACGGAGAGGGACCCTACGAGCAGTACTTC.

This clonotype came up a few times. This chain's CDR3 is CATSRKRDAITTGELFF. The CDR3 DNA reads as TGTGCCACCAGCCGGAAGAGGGACGCGATTACCACCGGGGAGCTGTTTTTT. The chain recombines TRBV15 with TRBJ2-2; possibly TRBD1 or TRBD2 for D (5 bases each). In germline, CDR1 is LNHNV, CDR2 YYDKDF (reference sequence). V was cut by 5 bases and J by 4 bases, with 20 bases left in between. The CDR3 runs 17 residues.

This sequence joins TRBV29-1 and TRBJ1-1; D might be TRBD1 (5 bases). This CDR3 has 12 residues. Germline lookup yields CDR1 SQVTM and CDR2 ANQGSEA. V lost 8 bases and J lost 0, with 10 bases in between. The CDR3 is CSSGGVNTEAFF. CDR3 bases: TGCAGCTCGGGAGGGGTGAACACTGAAGCTTTCTTT.

This clonotype turned up a few times. The chain has TRBV7-9 and TRBJ2-3; no reliable D call. The length of the CDR3 is 15 residues. V lost 5 bases and J lost 3, with 15 bases in between. The germline gives CDR1 SEHNR, CDR2 FQNEAQ (reference sequence). The CDR3 DNA reads TGTGCCAGCAGCCCCCACGGTGGGGTAACAGATACGCAGTATTTT. Protein sequence: CASSPHGGVTDTQYF.

The chain links TRBV29-1 to TRBJ2-3, with 12 bases fitting TRBD2. Germline CDR1 and CDR2: SQVTM and ANQGSEA. CDR3 length: 15 residues. The ends lost 2 bases at V and 5 bases at J; junction bases unmatched: 5. The CDR3 protein is CSVELAGGPQDTQYF. The DNA of the CDR3 is TGCAGCGTTGAACTAGCGGGAGGGCCGCAAGATACGCAGTATTTT.

The chain recombines TRBV10-3 with TRBJ2-5, with TRBD2 matching over 9 bases. Germline V lookup: CDR1 ENHRY, CDR2 SYGVKD. The CDR3 has 15 amino acids. V dropped 3 bases and J dropped 4; count of bases not matched to a gene: 6. The CDR3 DNA sequence: TGTGCCATCAGTGATAGCGGGAGTAGAGGAGAGACCCAGTACTTC. It yields the protein CAISDSGSRGETQYF.

In its sample, this clonotype was seen a few times. The chain couples TRBV7-2 to TRBJ2-2, with D perhaps matching TRBD2 (5 bases). The CDR3 has 15 amino acids. Germline V gives CDR1 SGHTA, CDR2 FQGNSA. Trimming removed 5 bases from V and 1 base from J, with 11 bases in between. CDR3 sequence reads: CASSPGGLNTGELFF. In DNA, the CDR3 is TGTGCCAGCAGCCCCGGCGGACTGAACACCGGGGAGCTGTTTTTT. Based on the CDR3 plus reference TRBV7-2 and TRBJ2-2, the full variable domain is GAGVSQSPSNKVTEKGKDVELRCDPISGHTALYWYRQSLGQGLEFLIYFQGNSAPDKSGLPSDRFSAERTGGSVSTLTIQRTQQEDSAVYLCASSPGGLNTGELFFGEGSRLTVL.

A few counts support this clonotype. This sequence joins TRBV20-1 and TRBJ2-5; 8 nucleotides agree with TRBD2. Per the germline V gene, CDR1 is DFQATT and CDR2 is SNEGSKA (reference sequence). Trimming cost V 5 bases and J 2 bases; bases outside gene matches: 13. The CDR3 spans 16 residues. The CDR3 loop reads CSASRGGGTGQETQYF. In nucleotides, the CDR3 is TGCAGTGCTTCGAGAGGCGGGGGGACCGGGCAAGAGACCCAGTACTTC.

The chain couples TRBV12-3 or TRBV12-4 to TRBJ2-3; D ambiguous. The CDR3 is 14 residues long. The ends were cut back, 0 bases at V and 2 bases at J, with 6 bases in the middle. CDR3 in DNA: TGTGCCAGCAGTTTAGCGGCCTTCACAGATACGCAGTATTTT. Its protein product is CASSLAAFTDTQYF.